These 15 T cell receptor beta chains came from one sample sequenced in a study of early T cells in non-severe SARS-CoV-2 infection. TCRdb re-called the 5' RACE reads through MiXCR, storing one row per CDR3 protein. This table has about 29,000 distinct CDR3 sequences, roughly 5.1% appearing once. The sequenced material came from whole blood. The receptors come from an adult who was a healthcare worker with PCR-confirmed SARS-CoV-2 infection or an uninfected control (not recorded which).

This clonotype was detected many times. This chain uses TRBV3-1 with TRBJ1-5; no definite D call. This CDR3 is 13 amino acids long. From germline, CDR1 is LGHDT and CDR2 YNNKEL (reference sequence). V was shortened by 4 bases and J by 9 bases, with 13 bases between the two germline ends. This CDR3 is CASSLRPPGPQHF. The CDR3 region has the DNA TGTGCCAGCAGCCTCCGCCCCCCCGGGCCCCAGCATTTT. The entire variable domain, with the rest obtained from reference TRBV3-1 and TRBJ1-5, is as follows: DTAVSQTPKYLVTQMGNDKSIKCEQNLGHDTMYWYKQDSKKFLKIMFSYNNKELIINETVPNRFSPKSPDKAHLNLHINSLELGDSAVYFCASSLRPPGPQHFGDGTRLSIL.

This clonotype showed up many times. The chain uses TRBV20-1 and TRBJ2-1; 10 bases align to TRBD2. Losses at the gene ends were 6 bases for V and 8 bases for J; bases not matched to a gene: 10. The length of the CDR3 is 14 residues. CDR1 and CDR2 (germline): DFQATT, SNEGSKA (reference sequence). The DNA for the CDR3 is TGCAGTGCCCGGTCTCTAGCGGGAGCCGATGAGCAGTTCTTC. It yields the protein CSARSLAGADEQFF.

This clonotype showed up just once. This chain uses TRBV28 with TRBJ2-1; weak D call: TRBD1 (5 bases). With 3 bases removed from V and 2 bases from J, the gap between germline ends came to 8 bases. The CDR3 has 14 residues. Germline V gives CDR1 MDHEN, CDR2 SYDVKM. CDR3 sequence (DNA): TGTGCCAGCAGTTTCCCAGGGCCCTACAATGAGCAGTTCTTC. This encodes CASSFPGPYNEQFF.

This clonotype was picked up a small number of times. The rearrangement uses TRBV30 and TRBJ1-6; maybe TRBD1 (5 bases). The CDR3 is 16 residues long. Germline-derived CDR1 and CDR2 are GTSNPN and SVGIG (reference sequence). V was clipped by 1 base and J by 9 bases, with 19 bases between them. CDR3 sequence reads: CAWSARGVEGGSPLHF. CDR3 nucleotide sequence: TGTGCCTGGAGTGCCCGGGGGGTTGAAGGCGGTTCACCCCTCCACTTT. Filled out from reference TRBV30 and TRBJ1-6, the complete variable domain reads SQTIHQWPATLVQPVGSPLSLECTVEGTSNPNLYWYRQAAGRGLQLLFYSVGIGQISSEVPQNLSASRPQDRQFILSSKKLLLSDSGFYLCAWSARGVEGGSPLHFGNGTRLTVT.

In its sample, this clonotype was seen a few times. The rearrangement uses TRBV2 and TRBJ2-2; 8 nucleotides match TRBD2. V was clipped by 8 bases and J by 7 bases; unmatched bases: 12. From germline, CDR1 is SNHLY and CDR2 FYNNEI. The CDR3 extends over 15 amino acids. The CDR3 nucleotides are TGTGCCAGCCGGGCGAGCGGGAGTCGCAACGGGGAGCTGTTTTTT. The encoded protein is CASRASGSRNGELFF.

This clonotype was seen repeatedly, ten times or more. The CDR3 spells CASSLAQPNSPLHF. In DNA form, the CDR3 reads TGTGCCAGCAGCTTAGCGCAGCCCAATTCACCCCTCCACTTT. This chain links TRBV7-9 with TRBJ1-6; no firm D call. CDR1 SEHNR and CDR2 FQNEAQ come from the germline V gene (reference sequence). The CDR3 totals 14 residues. The V and J ends lost 0 bases and 7 bases respectively, with 7 bases between them.

This clonotype was picked up a small number of times. The V gene is TRBV14, the J gene TRBJ2-1; unclear D gene. Between the trimmed V and J ends, which lost 1 base and 5 bases, there was a span of 12 bases. Germline CDR1 is SGHDN and CDR2 is FVKESK. This CDR3 comprises 15 residues. The chain's CDR3 is CASSQVLARDNEQFF. For the CDR3, the DNA is TGTGCCAGCAGCCAAGTATTAGCAAGGGACAATGAGCAGTTCTTC.

There are many counts of this clonotype. V usage is TRBV27 and J usage is TRBJ2-2; D gene uncertain. Germline V gene data show CDR1 as MNHEY and CDR2 as SMNVEV (reference sequence). The CDR3 totals 13 residues. The V end was cut by 2 bases, the J end by 9 bases, with 10 bases between. DNA of the CDR3: TGTGCCAGCAGTTTACCTGGAGCGAGGGAGCTGTTTTTT. This gives the protein CASSLPGARELFF.

This clonotype was found many times. Written as DNA, the CDR3 is TGTGCCAGCAGCTTAGAGGCGACAGGGGGTCAGAACTATGGCTACACCTTC. Protein: CASSLEATGGQNYGYTF. The gene calls are TRBV13 and TRBJ1-2; TRBD1 matches at 9 bases. The length of the CDR3 is 17 residues. Germline values: CDR1 PRHDT, CDR2 FYEKMQ (reference sequence). The trim removed 1 base at V and 2 bases at J, leaving 8 bases unmatched.

This clonotype was seen at least ten times. The chain carries TRBV3-1 and TRBJ1-1, with unresolved D. Trimming shortened V by 1 base and J by 5 bases, and 8 bases separated the two germline ends. This CDR3 is built from 13 residues. The germline CDR1 and CDR2 sequences are LGHDT and YNNKEL (reference sequence). The CDR3 loop is CASSQGAGTEAFF. Here the CDR3 DNA reads TGTGCCAGCAGCCAAGGGGCCGGGACTGAAGCTTTCTTT.

The chain links TRBV5-1 to TRBJ1-6; D gene unclear. Germline lookup yields CDR1 SGHRS and CDR2 YFSETQ. The CDR3 is made up of 15 amino acids. Trimming cost V 0 bases and J 9 bases, with 13 bases left between them. The CDR3 loop reads CASSLGDIAASPLHF. DNA for the CDR3: TGCGCCAGCAGCTTGGGTGATATCGCCGCTTCACCCCTCCACTTT.

This chain connects TRBV5-4 to TRBJ2-7; the D is unclear. Trimming pared 0 bases from V and 5 bases from J, leaving 9 bases between. Per the germline V gene, CDR1 is SGHNT and CDR2 is YYREEE (reference sequence). The CDR3 runs to 13 residues. The CDR3 DNA sequence: TGTGCCAGCAGCTTGGAGAGAGTGGACGAGCAGTACTTC. Encoded protein: CASSLERVDEQYF.

This clonotype was detected many times. The chain uses TRBV7-6 and TRBJ2-5; a weak D match, TRBD2 (5 bases). Germline CDR1 SGHVS, CDR2 FNYEAQ. The CDR3 contains 12 residues. The V end was cut by 1 base, the J end by 6 bases, with 6 bases between. The CDR3 bases are TGTGCCAGCAGCTTAGGAGGGAAGACCCAGTACTTC. This sequence encodes CASSLGGKTQYF.

This clonotype was counted ten times or more. The chain joins TRBV29-1 to TRBJ2-7; D unclear. Trimming left V 1 base short and J 0 bases short, with 4 bases between. The CDR3 length is 12 residues. Germline-derived CDR1 and CDR2 are SQVTM and ANQGSEA. The CDR3 region is CSVEGSSYEQYF. CDR3 nucleotides: TGCAGCGTTGAAGGCAGCTCCTACGAGCAGTACTTC.

The table lists this clonotype with many counts. V is TRBV9 and J is TRBJ1-1, with 8 nucleotides matching TRBD1. Trimming at V came to 1 base and at J to 4 bases, leaving 3 bases not matched to a gene. The CDR3 contains 14 residues. From germline, CDR1 is SGDLS and CDR2 YYNGEE. The CDR3 region is CASSVRQGATEAFF. CDR3 DNA sequence: TGTGCCAGCAGCGTACGGCAGGGGGCCACTGAAGCTTTCTTT.